This entry lists 32 T cell receptor beta chains sequenced from one sample in a study of blood T cell repertoires in COVID-19. Sequenced by immunoSEQ multiplex PCR; TCRdb stores in-frame clones only, minus some. The repertoire holds tens of thousands of clones, with 85% to 90% as singletons. The material sequenced was peripheral blood. The receptors derive from a man in his fifties or sixties with acute or convalescent COVID-19.

The chain links TRBV7-3 to TRBJ2-2, with D maybe TRBD1 (5 bases). V lost 2 bases to trimming and J lost 0 bases, with 10 bases between them. The CDR3 sequence is 16 residues long. Germline lookup yields CDR1 SGHTA and CDR2 FQGTGA. The CDR3 DNA reads TGTGCCAGCAGCTTAGATACAGGAGCGAACACCGGGGAGCTGTTTTTT. Translated, it gives CASSLDTGANTGELFF.

This clone was seen only a few times. The rearrangement links TRBV2 to TRBJ1-1; TRBD1 matches 9 bases. The V and J ends lost 4 bases and 11 bases, in that order; junction bases with no gene match: 5. The germline V gene encodes CDR1 SNHLY and CDR2 FYNNEI. CDR3 length: 12 amino acids. CDR3 DNA: TGTGCCAGCAGTGTCAGGGACAGGGCGGCTTTCTTT. Protein: CASSVRDRAAFF.

V gene TRBV4-1 combines with J gene TRBJ2-5, with 10 nucleotides matching TRBD1. CDR1 and CDR2 from the germline V gene are MGHRA and YSYEKL. The CDR3 is 16 amino acids. V lost 3 bases and J lost 1; bases outside the gene matches: 5. CDR3 coding DNA: TGCGCCAGCAGCCACCCGGACAGGGGGGTCCAAGAGACCCAGTACTTC. This codes for CASSHPDRGVQETQYF.

The chain recombines TRBV11-1 with TRBJ2-5, with 10 bases fitting TRBD1. Germline V gives CDR1 SGHAT, CDR2 FQDESV (reference sequence). The length of the CDR3 is 15 residues. Trimming took 3 bases from V and 5 from J; bases not matched to a gene: 6. CDR3 sequence: CASSLGQGILETQYF. The CDR3 DNA is TGTGCCAGCAGCTTGGGACAGGGGATTCTTGAGACCCAGTACTTC.

V is TRBV5-1 and J is TRBJ2-1, with 8 bases identical to TRBD1. The CDR3 is 16 amino acids. Germline CDR1 SGHRS, CDR2 YFSETQ. V lost 0 bases and J lost 5; bases outside the gene matches: 7. The CDR3 reads CASSLALGTGNNEQFF. As DNA, the CDR3 is TGCGCCAGCAGCTTGGCCTTAGGGACAGGCAACAATGAGCAGTTCTTC.

This clone was seen just once. This chain links TRBV11-2 with TRBJ2-5; 8 bases align to TRBD2. The length of the CDR3 is 13 residues. V shed 0 bases, J shed 9 bases, and the junction held 3 bases outside the gene matches. Germline assignment: CDR1 SGHAT and CDR2 FQNNGV. CDR3 sequence (DNA): TGTGCCAGCAGCTTAGAACCAGCGGGGGCCCAGTACTTC. It is translated as CASSLEPAGAQYF.

The chain uses TRBV7-2 and TRBJ2-3; TRBD2 agrees at 7 bases. The V and J ends lost 4 bases and 0 bases, in that order; junction bases with no gene match: 1. Per germline, CDR1 SGHTA and CDR2 FQGNSA. The CDR3 totals 14 residues. CDR3 DNA sequence: TGTGCCAGCAGCTGGGGGGGTAGCACAGATACGCAGTATTTT. Translation gives CASSWGGSTDTQYF. The full variable domain, its missing parts supplied by reference TRBV7-2 and TRBJ2-3, is GAGVSQSPSNKVTEKGKDVELRCDPISGHTALYWYRQSLGQGLEFLIYFQGNSAPDKSGLPSDRFSAERTGGSVSTLTIQRTQQEDSAVYLCASSWGGSTDTQYFGPGTRLTVL.

J is TRBJ2-1 and V is TRBV30; the match to TRBD2 covers 10 bases. Trimming at V came to 1 base and at J to 5 bases, leaving 2 bases not matched to a gene. The CDR3 spans 14 residues. Germline assignment: CDR1 GTSNPN and CDR2 SVGIG (reference sequence). The DNA of the CDR3 is TGTGCCTGGAGTGCCGGACTAGCGGACAATGAGCAGTTCTTC. Its translation is CAWSAGLADNEQFF.

This clone was found once. V and J are TRBV3-1 (or the pseudogene TRBV3-2) and TRBJ1-2; D gene uncertain. This CDR3 spans 12 amino acids. The germline V and J ends were trimmed by 2 bases and 5 bases, with 6 bases remaining between them. Germline CDR1 is LGHDT and CDR2 is YNNKEL (reference sequence). Here the CDR3 DNA reads TGTGCCAGCAGCCAAAGAGGGTATGGCTACACCTTC. It is translated as CASSQRGYGYTF.

CDR3 residues: CASSPGDRVESPLHF. For the CDR3, the DNA is TGTGCCAGCAGCCCGGGGGACAGGGTAGAGTCACCCCTCCACTTT. The chain couples TRBV3-1 (or the pseudogene TRBV3-2) to TRBJ1-6, with 9 bases lining up with TRBD1. The CDR3 contains 15 residues. The germline CDR1 and CDR2 sequences are LGHDT and YNNKEL (reference sequence). The junction had 8 bases not matched to a gene; V was cut back by 4 bases and J by 10 bases.

This sequence joins TRBV19 and TRBJ2-1; weak D call: TRBD1 (6 bases). Germline V gives CDR1 LNHDA, CDR2 SQIVND (reference sequence). The CDR3 runs to 13 residues. The germline V and J ends were trimmed by 2 bases and 6 bases, with 8 bases remaining between them. CDR3 in DNA: TGTGCCAGTAGTATAAGGGACATCAATGAGCAGTTCTTC. Translating it yields CASSIRDINEQFF.

This clone was seen once. The rearrangement uses TRBV9 and TRBJ1-3; D gene ambiguous. Germline V gene lookup returns CDR1 SGDLS and CDR2 YYNGEE. Between the trimmed V and J ends, which lost 4 bases and 2 bases, there was a span of 10 bases. The CDR3 has 14 residues. CDR3: CASSPRVPGNTIYF. The CDR3 DNA reads as TGTGCCAGCAGCCCTCGGGTCCCTGGAAACACCATATATTTT.

The chain combines TRBV19 with TRBJ2-7, with 9 bases that match TRBD1. V lost 1 base and J lost 0; bases outside the gene matches: 1. CDR3 length: 15 residues. The germline V gene has CDR1 LNHDA and CDR2 SQIVND (reference sequence). The CDR3 sequence: CASSIAGQGSYEQYF. The CDR3 region has the DNA TGTGCCAGTAGTATAGCGGGACAGGGCTCCTACGAGCAGTACTTC.

The chain carries TRBV28 and TRBJ1-1; no clear D gene. The germline CDR1 and CDR2 sequences are MDHEN and SYDVKM. This CDR3 is built from 15 residues. V lost 7 bases, J lost 0 bases, and 15 bases lay in between. The CDR3 coding sequence is TGTGCCAGCATTGGAGAAGGCAGTCTGAACACTGAAGCTTTCTTT. This codes for CASIGEGSLNTEAFF.

The chain links TRBV19 to TRBJ1-1; the D gene is possibly TRBD1 (5 bases). CDR1 is LNHDA, CDR2 SQIVND, per germline (reference sequence). V was pared by 6 bases and J by 1 base, with 12 bases between. This CDR3 is built from 14 residues. The CDR3 DNA reads TGTGCCAGTAGGAGGCAGGGCCAGAACACTGAAGCTTTCTTT. Its protein is CASRRQGQNTEAFF.

The chain has TRBV18 and TRBJ1-6; perhaps TRBD1 as D (6 bases). The CDR3 spans 19 residues. Trimming stripped 6 bases from V and 7 bases from J, with 28 bases between. Germline CDR1 is KGHSH and CDR2 is LQKENI. CDR3 in amino acids: CASSSPGQGVGVANSPLHF. The CDR3 region has the DNA TGTGCCAGCTCGTCTCCGGGACAAGGAGTGGGGGTGGCAAATTCACCCCTCCACTTT.

CDR3 region: CASSYSPRTSVTLGEQFF. The DNA for the CDR3 is TGTGCCAGCAGTTACTCGCCTAGGACTAGCGTGACCCTCGGTGAGCAGTTCTTC. This chain connects TRBV6-2 or TRBV6-3 to TRBJ2-1, with 9 positions matching TRBD2. The V and J ends lost 0 bases and 9 bases, in that order; junction bases with no gene match: 15. CDR1 and CDR2 from the germline V gene are MNHEY and SVGEGT. CDR3 length equals 18 residues.

The V gene is TRBV24-1, the J gene TRBJ1-5; the D gene is possibly TRBD1 (6 bases). The CDR3 consists of 15 residues. Trimming removed 3 bases at V and 4 bases at J, with 12 bases between. CDR1 is KGHDR and CDR2 is SFDVKD in the germline V gene. CDR3 DNA sequence: TGTGCCACCAGTGATGGCAGGGGCCTAAATCAGCCCCAGCATTTT. Translating gives CATSDGRGLNQPQHF.

This clone appeared once. The CDR3 coding sequence is TGTGCCAGCAGAAGACAGCCAGGGATCAATCAGCCCCAGCATTTT. Residues: CASRRQPGINQPQHF. The chain couples TRBV6-5 to TRBJ1-5; TRBD1 might be the D (5 bases). Per germline, CDR1 MNHEY and CDR2 SVGAGI. There are 15 residues in the CDR3. With 6 bases removed from V and 3 bases from J, the gap between germline ends came to 15 bases.

V usage is TRBV7-3 and J usage is TRBJ2-1, with 9 bases that match TRBD2. The CDR3 totals 17 residues. In germline, CDR1 is SGHTA, CDR2 FQGTGA. With 5 bases clipped from V and 0 bases from J, the junction kept 8 bases outside the gene matches. CDR3 coding DNA: TGTGCCAGCAGCCCGGGACTAGCCCCGAGCTCCTACAATGAGCAGTTCTTC. Protein sequence: CASSPGLAPSSYNEQFF.

The V call is TRBV28, the J call TRBJ2-3; D is perhaps TRBD2 (5 bases). Germline V gene sequence: CDR1 MDHEN, CDR2 SYDVKM. V was cut by 2 bases and J by 0 bases, with 24 bases left in between. The CDR3 totals 20 residues. CDR3 residues: CASSLGVRAVVTRSTDTQYF. CDR3 DNA: TGTGCCAGCAGTTTAGGGGTGCGAGCGGTCGTAACCCGGAGCACAGATACGCAGTATTTT.

This chain links TRBV4-2 with TRBJ2-3, with 12 bases identical to TRBD2. This CDR3 is built from 16 residues. Germline CDR1 is LGHNA and CDR2 is YNFKEQ. The V and J ends lost 6 bases and 4 bases, in that order; junction bases with no gene match: 8. Here the CDR3 DNA reads TGTGCCAGCAGGACTAGCGGGAGTGCGTTCTCAGATACGCAGTATTTT. Encoded protein: CASRTSGSAFSDTQYF.

Only one count was recorded for this clone. The rearrangement joins TRBV2 to TRBJ2-5; D possibly corresponds to TRBD1 (6 bases). Germline lookup yields CDR1 SNHLY and CDR2 FYNNEI. V was shortened by 6 bases and J by 4 bases, with 15 bases between the two germline ends. The CDR3 has 14 residues. Here the CDR3 DNA reads TGTGCCAGCAGGGGACCCCGAGGGGGAGAGACCCAGTACTTC. Translating gives CASRGPRGGETQYF.

J is TRBJ1-3 and V is TRBV7-2; D may be TRBD1 (6 bases). This CDR3 is 16 amino acids long. Trimming took off 5 bases at V and 0 bases at J, with 14 bases between the two ends. The germline CDR1 and CDR2 sequences are SGHTA and FQGNSA. The CDR3 region is CASSATHRVSGNTIYF. For the CDR3, the DNA is TGTGCCAGCAGCGCGACACACAGGGTCTCTGGAAACACCATATATTTT.

V gene TRBV6-2 or TRBV6-3 combines with J gene TRBJ1-1, with 7 bases matching TRBD1. With 6 bases clipped from V and 3 bases from J, the junction kept 4 bases outside the gene matches. Germline values: CDR1 MNHEY, CDR2 SVGEGT. CDR3 length equals 13 residues. Here the CDR3 DNA reads TGTGCCAGCAGCCGACAGGGCTACACTGAAGCTTTCTTT. Amino acids: CASSRQGYTEAFF.

The V call is TRBV6-6, the J call TRBJ2-3; no firm D call. This CDR3 is 11 amino acids long. Trimming removed 6 bases at V and 5 bases at J, with 6 bases between. The germline CDR1 and CDR2 sequences are MNHNY and SVGAGI (reference sequence). For the CDR3, the DNA is TGTGCCAGCAGCCCAATAGATACGCAGTATTTT. It translates to CASSPIDTQYF.

The chain recombines TRBV19 with TRBJ2-1; 12 bases line up with TRBD2. The CDR3 spans 18 residues. The V and J ends lost 4 bases and 3 bases, in that order; junction bases with no gene match: 10. Germline V CDR1 and CDR2: LNHDA, SQIVND (reference sequence). The CDR3 loop reads CASSRGLAGGPGYNEQFF. The CDR3 region has the DNA TGTGCCAGTAGTAGAGGGCTAGCGGGAGGGCCGGGCTACAATGAGCAGTTCTTC. Full variable domain (remainder filled in from reference TRBV19 and TRBJ2-1): DGGITQSPKYLFRKEGQNVTLSCEQNLNHDAMYWYRQDPGQGLRLIYYSQIVNDFQKGDIAEGYSVSREKKESFPLTVTSAQKNPTAFYLCASSRGLAGGPGYNEQFFGPGTRLTVL.

The rearrangement joins TRBV28 to TRBJ2-3; 8 nucleotides align to TRBD2. J gave up 8 bases and V 1 base, and 5 bases lay outside the gene matches. Per the germline V gene, CDR1 is MDHEN and CDR2 is SYDVKM. The length of the CDR3 is 14 residues. DNA for the CDR3: TGTGCCAGCAGTTTATTAGCGGGGTTCGTTACGCAGTATTTT. Translated, it gives CASSLLAGFVTQYF.

The V and J genes are TRBV7-2 and TRBJ1-2; D is unresolved. The CDR3 has 14 residues. The germline gives CDR1 SGHTA, CDR2 FQGNSA. V was trimmed by 0 bases and J by 8 bases, leaving 13 bases between them. The CDR3 loop is CASSLAANSDGYTF. The CDR3 DNA reads as TGTGCCAGCAGCTTAGCGGCTAACAGTGACGGCTACACCTTC. Full variable domain (missing parts from reference TRBV7-2 and TRBJ1-2): GAGVSQSPSNKVTEKGKDVELRCDPISGHTALYWYRQSLGQGLEFLIYFQGNSAPDKSGLPSDRFSAERTGGSVSTLTIQRTQQEDSAVYLCASSLAANSDGYTFGSGTRLTVV.

The J gene is TRBJ1-1, the V gene TRBV5-6, with 10 bases that match TRBD1. Trimming at V came to 2 bases and at J to 4 bases, leaving 2 bases not matched to a gene. Germline assignment: CDR1 SGHDT and CDR2 YYEEEE. This CDR3 spans 14 amino acids. The CDR3 spells CASSFGDRGTEAFF. The CDR3 DNA follows: TGTGCCAGCAGCTTTGGGGACAGGGGCACTGAAGCTTTCTTT.

CDR3 sequence reads: CASSPDLRELFF. Here the CDR3 DNA reads TGTGCCAGCAGTCCGGACTTGAGGGAGCTGTTTTTT. The rearrangement uses TRBV27 and TRBJ2-2, with D possibly being TRBD2 (5 bases). In germline, CDR1 is MNHEY, CDR2 SMNVEV (reference sequence). Trimming cost V 5 bases and J 9 bases, with 10 bases left between them. The CDR3 is made up of 12 amino acids.

The V and J genes are TRBV10-3 and TRBJ1-2, with TRBD1 matching over 12 bases. J was trimmed by 3 bases and V by 1 base; bases with no gene match: 3. The CDR3 is made up of 16 amino acids. Germline CDR1 is ENHRY and CDR2 is SYGVKD. CDR3 sequence (DNA): TGTGCCATCAGTGAGTTGGGACAGGGGGCGGACTATGGCTACACCTTC. This codes for CAISELGQGADYGYTF.